This is a list of T cell receptor beta chains from one sample in a study of regulatory T cells in long-lasting Graves disease. From the multiplex PCR reads, TCRdb called clonotypes with MiXCR, one entry per CDR3 protein. The table lists hundreds of thousands of distinct CDR3 sequences, roughly 13% of them singletons, with over 7.5% in the top ten. The same data also contributed to another study, on T cells in Graves' hyperthyroidism and ophthalmopathy.

The sequenced sample was peripheral blood mononuclear cells (PBMCs), obtained at new diagnosis, from a patient treated with antithyroid drugs. These receptors were obtained from a man aged 30 to 45 with Graves disease. CDR3s include the opening cysteine and the closing phenylalanine or tryptophan. The order of the fields is V gene, CDR3 length, CDR3 protein.

>TRBV20-1|14
CSASREGGTDTQYF
>TRBV5-1|14
CASSSGLLQPEQFF
>TRBV5-4|14
CASSFPPGDNEQFF
>TRBV30|11
CAWRFYNEQFF
>TRBV19|14
CASSIRAGSYEQYF
>TRBV14|15
CASSQDRVNFYEQYF
>TRBV27|13
CASSFSASYGYTF
>TRBV18|19
CASSSYFIEGNSGANVLTF
>TRBV3-1|16
CASSPLLQARQETQYF
>TRBV10-1|14
CASSESGLRNEQFF
>TRBV6-9|15
CASSYGGTAGDTQYF
>TRBV5-1|14
CASSFDGSGSEQYF
>TRBV9|14
CASSSNRGGYGYTF
>TRBV24-1|17
CATSRSLADPSTDTQYF
>TRBV20-1|16
CSAIGAGGIITDTQYF
>TRBV3-1|14
CASSQIAGGNEQFF
>TRBV15|12
CATSSHTGELFF
>TRBV15|15
CATSRLGQQNYGYTF
>TRBV5-1|14
CASSTGGVTDTQYF
>TRBV6-1|16
CASSEGRWGADYGYTF
>TRBV20-1|15
CSAITGGRVYNEQFF
>TRBV10-3|15
CASSYTGTATEAQYF
>TRBV3-1|16
CASSQGKRSSGNTIYF
>TRBV6-2/TRBV6-3|12
CASSSGEETQYF
>TRBV20-1|18
CSARSLGTGGTGANVLTF